In its sample, the clone carrying this T cell receptor beta chain was seen a few times. CDR1 and CDR2 (germline): SNHLY, FYNNEI. The CDR3 consists of 11 residues. V gave up 5 bases and J gave up 5 bases, with 6 bases separating them. The data stem from a study of early T cells in non-severe SARS-CoV-2 infection. Individual cDNA molecules received unique molecular identifiers during library preparation. TCRdb itself ran the 5' RACE reads through MiXCR, one entry per CDR3 protein. The sample has approximately 64,000 distinct CDR3 sequences, 20% to 25% seen once; the top ten hold approximately 17%. Here the sequenced sample was whole blood, taken at baseline. The rearrangement joins TRBV2 to TRBJ2-5; no clear D gene. The sequence was obtained from an adult who was a healthcare worker with PCR-confirmed SARS-CoV-2 infection or an uninfected control (not recorded which). The CDR3 DNA sequence: TGTGCCAGCAGTATCCCCGAGACCCAGTACTTC. It translates to CASSIPETQYF.